The TCR beta chain under discussion was sequenced for a study of blood T cell repertoires in COVID-19. On the study more broadly: Samples of COVID-19 (acute and convalescent) were obtained from the United States, Italy and Spain.

This clone was seen a handful of times. Using immunoSEQ multiplex PCR, the repertoire was profiled, and TCRdb retains in-frame clones only, with some absent. The sample has a few hundred thousand clones, approximately 78% seen once. This CDR3 is built from 14 residues. After removal of 6 bases from V and 2 bases from J, the junction contained 2 bases not matched to a gene. CDR1 is MNHEY, CDR2 SMNVEV, per germline (reference sequence). Sequenced material: peripheral blood. The TCR was taken from a woman between 18 and 29 years old with acute or convalescent COVID-19. The rearrangement joins TRBV27 to TRBJ1-5, with 9 bases lining up with TRBD1. The CDR3 DNA reads TGTGCCAGCAGGGACAGGGGTGGCAATCAGCCCCAGCATTTT. Translated: CASRDRGGNQPQHF.